This T cell receptor beta chain was found in a study of blood T cells in healthy people across ages. Turning to the study itself: Template switching recovered approximately one barcoded beta molecule for every two T cells.

Together with a sample-barcoded 5' primer, a J-beta primer mix was included in a second PCR lasting about 7 to 11 cycles. TCRdb used MiXCR to reprocess the 5' RACE reads, holding one entry per CDR3 protein. Of 1 million or so distinct CDR3 sequences in the sample, almost 25% were seen once. This clonotype showed up just once. The junction departs from the called germline gene at one end, perhaps through a read error. Germline loops: CDR1 SGHRS, CDR2 YFSETQ. This CDR3 region has 12 residues. The same data also went into a second study, on T cells of mothers and their children. That work contributes: Added by the second PCR's M1S primer were sample barcodes and 2-4 random nucleotides. With unrelated pairs as the comparison, related mother-child pairs had a slightly higher overlap that was not significant. There were no persistent microchimeric T cell clones detected.

This chain uses TRBV5-1 with TRBJ2-3, with a weak D call TRBD1 (6 bases). The sequenced sample consisted of blood. This clonotype originated in a girl aged 2-9 years in good health. Written as DNA, the CDR3 is TGCGCCAGCAGCTTGGGGTCGGGACAAGGAGATTTT. It encodes CASSLGSGQGDF. Filled out from reference TRBV5-1 and TRBJ2-3, the complete variable domain reads KAGVTQTPRYLIKTRGQQVTLSCSPISGHRSVSWYQQTPGQGLQFLFEYFSETQRNKGNFPGRFSGRQFSNSRSEMNVSTLELGDSALYLCASSLGSGQGDFGPGTRLTVL.